The 28 T cell receptor beta chains reported below all come from one sample, sequenced in a study of shared clonotypes between healthy human individuals. CD45RO-negative CD8 cells positively selected for CCR7 made up the naive population, which excluded terminally differentiated effector memory CD45RA+ cells. Using immunoSEQ multiplex PCR, the repertoire was profiled, and TCRdb retains in-frame clones only, with some absent. In the table there are 2 million or so clones, roughly 95% of which are singletons. Sequenced material: naive CD8+ T cells sorted from blood. These TCRs come from a man younger than 35 in good health.

This clone was observed once. The junction and the germline gene differ at one end; a read error may be behind it. Distinct nucleotide sequences in the sample also encode this CDR3. V and J are TRBV29-1 and TRBJ2-7; the match to TRBD2 covers 9 bases. Germline CDR1 and CDR2: SQVTM and ANQGSEA. This CDR3 spans 14 amino acids. CDR3 nucleotides: TGCAGCGTGGAAGATAGCGGGAGCTCCTACGAGCAGTACTTC. Translation: CSVEDSGSSYEQYF.

The chain has TRBV28 and TRBJ2-2; no clear D. V gave up 6 bases and J gave up 5 bases, with 7 bases separating them. The germline CDR1 and CDR2 sequences are MDHEN and SYDVKM. The CDR3 contains 12 residues. The CDR3 region has the DNA TGTGCCAGCAGGCTGGTGACCGGGGAGCTGTTTTTT. It is translated as CASRLVTGELFF.

This sequence joins TRBV7-6 and TRBJ2-1, with 8 bases fitting TRBD1. Germline assignment: CDR1 SGHVS and CDR2 FNYEAQ. The ends lost 5 bases at V and 10 bases at J; junction bases unmatched: 10. The length of the CDR3 is 14 residues. CDR3 protein: CASSDFQQGGEQFF. CDR3 coding DNA: TGTGCCAGCAGCGACTTTCAACAGGGGGGAGAGCAGTTCTTC.

The table lists this clone with a count of one. This chain links TRBV28 with TRBJ2-2; D is perhaps TRBD1 or TRBD2 (6 bases each). The germline V and J ends were trimmed by 2 bases and 4 bases, with 11 bases remaining between them. Looked up from germline, CDR1 is MDHEN and CDR2 is SYDVKM. The CDR3 spans 15 residues. The DNA of the CDR3 is TGTGCCAGCAGTTTAAGGGGGGCTCGCACCGGGGAGCTGTTTTTT. Translation gives CASSLRGARTGELFF.

Of note for this clone: This same CDR3 is encoded by further DNA sequences in the sample. This chain joins TRBV7-2 and TRBJ1-2, with D unresolved. Germline CDR1 SGHTA, CDR2 FQGNSA. The V gene lost 0 bases and the J gene lost 2 bases, with 7 bases spanning the gap. This CDR3 spans 14 amino acids. CDR3 region: CASSLALGNYGYTF. In DNA form, the CDR3 reads TGTGCCAGCAGCTTAGCGCTGGGAAACTATGGCTACACCTTC.

This sequence joins TRBV11-2 and TRBJ2-5; D possibly matches TRBD1 or TRBD2 (6 bases each). Germline lookup yields CDR1 SGHAT and CDR2 FQNNGV. The CDR3 covers 15 residues. Trimming left V 9 bases short and J 2 bases short, with 19 bases between. This CDR3 reads CASGPSGGRQETQYF. In DNA form, the CDR3 reads TGTGCCAGTGGCCCCTCTGGGGGGCGGCAAGAGACCCAGTACTTC.

The chain has TRBV19 and TRBJ1-1; the match to TRBD1 covers 7 bases. This CDR3 has 14 amino acids. Germline trimming cut 5 bases from V and 1 base from J; bases unmatched to any gene: 4. The germline V gene has CDR1 LNHDA and CDR2 SQIVND (reference sequence). The CDR3 DNA is TGTGCCAGTAGTGCCGGGACAGAGAACACTGAAGCTTTCTTT. It encodes CASSAGTENTEAFF.

The gene calls are TRBV29-1 and TRBJ1-1; 9 bases match TRBD1. Germline lookup yields CDR1 SQVTM and CDR2 ANQGSEA. The CDR3 runs 12 residues. V lost 6 bases to trimming and J lost 4 bases; unmatched junction nucleotides: 3. CDR3 in amino acids: CSVGQGITEAFF. The DNA of the CDR3 is TGCAGCGTGGGACAGGGAATCACTGAAGCTTTCTTT. Filled out from reference TRBV29-1 and TRBJ1-1, the complete variable domain reads SAVISQKPSRDICQRGTSLTIQCQVDSQVTMMFWYRQQPGQSLTLIATANQGSEATYESGFVIDKFPISRPNLTFSTLTVSNMSPEDSSIYLCSVGQGITEAFFGQGTRLTVV.

The V gene is TRBV6-6, the J gene TRBJ2-1, with 7 bases matching TRBD1. Germline V gene sequence: CDR1 MNHNY, CDR2 SVGAGI (reference sequence). V trimming: 4 bases; J trimming: 9 bases; junction bases outside the gene matches: 6. The CDR3 has 13 amino acids. Written as DNA, the CDR3 is TGTGCCAGCAGTTCTACAGGGGACGTTGAGCAGTTCTTC. It codes for CASSSTGDVEQFF.

V is TRBV27 and J is TRBJ1-2, with 9 bases identical to TRBD1. The germline gives CDR1 MNHEY, CDR2 SMNVEV (reference sequence). Trimming at V came to 5 bases and at J to 8 bases, leaving 12 bases not matched to a gene. The CDR3 loop spans 15 amino acids. CDR3 nucleotides: TGTGCCAGCAGTCCCGCCGGGACAGGGCCCCCGGGCTACACCTTC. Translated, it gives CASSPAGTGPPGYTF.

This chain links TRBV13 with TRBJ1-1; D remains unclear. CDR1 is PRHDT, CDR2 FYEKMQ, per germline (reference sequence). The length of the CDR3 is 15 residues. V gave up 2 bases and J gave up 0 bases, with 10 bases separating them. CDR3 sequence (DNA): TGTGCCAGCAGCTTATTGGGCGAAATGAACACTGAAGCTTTCTTT. Translating it yields CASSLLGEMNTEAFF. Full variable domain (outside the CDR3, taken from reference TRBV13 and TRBJ1-1): AAGVIQSPRHLIKEKRETATLKCYPIPRHDTVYWYQQGPGQDPQFLISFYEKMQSDKGSIPDRFSAQQFSDYHSELNMSSLELGDSALYFCASSLLGEMNTEAFFGQGTRLTVV.

In the case of this clone: Other nucleotide sequences from this sample produce the same CDR3. V is TRBV29-1 and J is TRBJ1-2; tentative D call: TRBD1 (5 bases). CDR1 is SQVTM and CDR2 is ANQGSEA in the germline V gene. The V end lost 6 bases, the J end lost 3 bases, and 11 bases lay between the germline ends. This CDR3 is 12 amino acids long. The CDR3 spells CSVDGGDYGYTF. DNA of the CDR3: TGCAGCGTAGACGGGGGAGACTATGGCTACACCTTC.

A word on this clone: At one end, the junction sequence differs from germline, possibly due to a read error. The rearrangement joins TRBV6-1 to TRBJ1-1; D is undetermined. Looked up from germline, CDR1 is MNHNS and CDR2 is SASEGT. The length of the CDR3 is 12 residues. The CDR3 DNA reads as TGTCCCAGGCAGGAGAGGAACACTGAAGCTTTCTTT. Residues: CPRQERNTEAFF.

This rearrangement joins TRBV9 to TRBJ1-2; D not resolved. The CDR3 sequence is 17 residues long. Between the trimmed V and J ends, which lost 3 bases and 3 bases, there was a span of 21 bases. CDR1 is SGDLS, CDR2 YYNGEE, per germline. The CDR3 DNA reads as TGTGCCAGCAGCGCAGGCCCCGGCGGGTGGGGTGACTATGGCTACACCTTC. This gives the protein CASSAGPGGWGDYGYTF.

The rearrangement joins TRBV7-6 to TRBJ2-2; a possible D gene is TRBD1 (6 bases). The V gene's germline CDR1 is SGHVS and CDR2 FNYEAQ. V lost 6 bases and J lost 3, with 11 bases in between. The CDR3 totals 14 residues. The CDR3 coding sequence is TGTGCCAGCAGTTCCGGGACACACACCGGGGAGCTGTTTTTT. Translated, it gives CASSSGTHTGELFF.

V usage is TRBV6-5 and J usage is TRBJ1-1, with 7 positions matching TRBD1. Per germline, CDR1 MNHEY and CDR2 SVGAGI. Trimming took 7 bases from V and 6 from J; bases not matched to a gene: 8. CDR3 length: 13 amino acids. The DNA of the CDR3 is TGTGCCAGCATTTTACAGGGGAGTGCTGAAGCTTTCTTT. Its protein is CASILQGSAEAFF.

This rearrangement joins TRBV7-9 to TRBJ2-5; perhaps TRBD2 as D (5 bases). This CDR3 is 16 amino acids long. Looked up from germline, CDR1 is SEHNR and CDR2 is FQNEAQ (reference sequence). The V and J ends lost 1 base and 5 bases respectively, with 17 bases between them. CDR3 residues: CASSLGSLALLETQYF. The CDR3 DNA sequence: TGTGCCAGCAGCTTAGGGAGCCTAGCACTTCTTGAGACCCAGTACTTC.

V usage is TRBV4-3 and J usage is TRBJ2-3; either TRBD1 or TRBD2 may supply D (6 bases each). Trimming took off 1 base at V and 0 bases at J, with 17 bases between the two ends. The germline gives CDR1 LGHNA, CDR2 YSLEER. CDR3 length: 18 amino acids. The CDR3 sequence: CASSQGLARGASTDTQYF. In DNA, the CDR3 is TGCGCCAGCAGCCAAGGGCTAGCAAGGGGGGCTAGCACAGATACGCAGTATTTT.

The J gene is TRBJ2-7, the V gene TRBV30; D may match TRBD1 or TRBD2 (5 bases each). Trimming stripped 3 bases from V and 0 bases from J, with 9 bases between. The CDR3 covers 13 residues. Germline values: CDR1 GTSNPN, CDR2 SVGIG (reference sequence). CDR3 loop: CAWRPGTSYEQYF. DNA for the CDR3: TGTGCCTGGAGGCCCGGGACCTCCTACGAGCAGTACTTC.

Comments on this clone: Mismatch with germline at one junction end may stem from a read error. The chain uses TRBV27 and TRBJ2-3, with 8 bases aligning to TRBD2. This CDR3 comprises 16 residues. Germline CDR1 MNHEY, CDR2 SMNVEV (reference sequence). The CDR3 loop is CASSLSAGETTDTQYF. The CDR3 DNA sequence: TGTGCCAGCAGTCTATCAGCGGGAGAGACCACAGATACGCAGTATTTT.

The chain combines TRBV5-6 with TRBJ1-1; tentatively, D is TRBD1 (6 bases). CDR3 size: 15 residues. V lost 3 bases and J lost 0, with 12 bases in between. CDR1 and CDR2 (germline): SGHDT, YYEEEE. CDR3 bases: TGTGCCAGCAGCTCCACAGGGTTCATGAACACTGAAGCTTTCTTT. Its translation: CASSSTGFMNTEAFF.

This chain joins TRBV5-8 and TRBJ2-3, with D unresolved. CDR1 is SGHTS and CDR2 is YDEGEE in the germline V gene. The CDR3 covers 11 residues. V lost 2 bases, J lost 8 bases, and 6 bases lay in between. CDR3 nucleotides: TGTGCCAGCAGCTTCGCAGGTACGCAGTATTTT. As protein: CASSFAGTQYF.

The chain uses TRBV29-1 and TRBJ2-7, with 14 bases matching TRBD2. Germline CDR1 is SQVTM and CDR2 is ANQGSEA. This CDR3 comprises 15 residues. The V gene end was trimmed by 6 bases and the J gene end by 2 bases; junction bases not matched to a gene: 6. CDR3 sequence reads: CSVLGLAGAAYEQYF. In DNA, the CDR3 is TGCAGCGTGTTGGGACTAGCGGGAGCTGCCTACGAGCAGTACTTC.

The rearrangement uses TRBV6-1 and TRBJ2-5; 7 nucleotides match TRBD1. CDR1 MNHNS and CDR2 SASEGT come from the germline V gene. The V gene end was trimmed by 6 bases and the J gene end by 4 bases; junction bases not matched to a gene: 8. The length of the CDR3 is 14 residues. DNA for the CDR3: TGTGCCAGCAGAGTTCGGGACAGTACAGAGACCCAGTACTTC. This gives the protein CASRVRDSTETQYF.

The V call is TRBV9, the J call TRBJ2-2; D may match TRBD1 or TRBD2 (5 bases each). The V end lost 4 bases, the J end lost 3 bases, and 19 bases lay between the germline ends. The germline V gene has CDR1 SGDLS and CDR2 YYNGEE. The CDR3 covers 17 residues. This CDR3 is CASSTSPGAPDTGELFF. The CDR3 DNA is TGTGCCAGCAGCACCTCCCCCGGGGCCCCAGACACCGGGGAGCTGTTTTTT.

The V call is TRBV27, the J call TRBJ2-2, with 9 bases aligning to TRBD2. The CDR3 covers 16 residues. The V gene's germline CDR1 is MNHEY and CDR2 SMNVEV (reference sequence). Trimming removed 3 bases from V and 5 bases from J; junction bases left unmatched: 7. The CDR3 sequence: CASSFASGMVTGELFF. The CDR3 region has the DNA TGTGCCAGCAGTTTCGCTAGCGGGATGGTGACCGGGGAGCTGTTTTTT.

The rearrangement uses TRBV4-1 and TRBJ2-1; TRBD1 agrees at 9 bases. In germline, CDR1 is MGHRA, CDR2 YSYEKL. The V segment lost 4 bases and the J segment 2 bases; nucleotides outside the gene matches: 3. This CDR3 is built from 15 residues. CDR3 sequence: CASSLGTGTYNEQFF. In DNA form, the CDR3 reads TGCGCCAGCAGCCTCGGGACAGGGACCTACAATGAGCAGTTCTTC.

The CDR3, as DNA: TGCGCCAGCAGCCAAGAACAGGGATTAGGGACAGATACGCAGTATTTT. This sequence encodes CASSQEQGLGTDTQYF. V is TRBV4-1 and J is TRBJ2-3, with D perhaps matching TRBD1 (6 bases). The CDR3 runs 16 residues. CDR1 is MGHRA and CDR2 is YSYEKL in the germline V gene. Trimming cost V 0 bases and J 3 bases, with 13 bases left between them.